Listed here are 24 T cell receptor beta chains from one sample, sequenced in a study of T cell changes during pregnancy in multiple sclerosis. Some clones are missing from TCRdb's copy, which holds only in-frame ones; the method was immunoSEQ multiplex PCR. The repertoire has about 25,000 clones, more than 90% of them found once; the top ten carry 8% to 10%. This specimen consisted of CD8+ T cells from peripheral blood mononuclear cells, obtained in the third trimester of pregnancy. These receptor sequences come from a female donor in good health, enrolled as a control in a pregnancy study.

This chain uses TRBV27 with TRBJ2-1; the match to TRBD2 covers 10 bases. This CDR3 is built from 18 residues. Germline V lookup: CDR1 MNHEY, CDR2 SMNVEV (reference sequence). The junction had 17 bases not matched to a gene; V was cut back by 4 bases and J by 8 bases. The CDR3 sequence is CASSSPRASGRPVHEQFF. As DNA, the CDR3 is TGTGCCAGCAGTTCCCCCCGGGCTAGCGGGAGACCAGTCCATGAGCAGTTCTTC.

The J gene is TRBJ2-1, the V gene TRBV5-1; 12 bases are a match to TRBD2. The germline V gene encodes CDR1 SGHRS and CDR2 YFSETQ. The V and J ends lost 3 bases and 5 bases, in that order; junction bases with no gene match: 3. The length of the CDR3 is 15 residues. This CDR3 is CASSWTSGTNNEQFF. The CDR3 coding sequence is TGCGCCAGCAGCTGGACTAGCGGGACTAACAATGAGCAGTTCTTC.

This chain connects TRBV9 to TRBJ2-5, with 10 bases aligning to TRBD2. Trimming cost V 0 bases and J 2 bases; bases outside gene matches: 4. Germline CDR1 is SGDLS and CDR2 is YYNGEE. There are 16 residues in the CDR3. CDR3 nucleotide sequence: TGTGCCAGCAGCGTAGATACTAGCGGGGATCAAGAGACCCAGTACTTC. This gives the protein CASSVDTSGDQETQYF.

The rearrangement uses TRBV6-5 and TRBJ2-2; 7 nucleotides match TRBD2. The germline gives CDR1 MNHEY, CDR2 SVGAGI. J gave up 5 bases and V 3 bases, and 3 bases lay outside the gene matches. CDR3 size: 14 residues. This CDR3 reads CASSYPGGTGELFF. CDR3 bases: TGTGCCAGCAGTTATCCCGGGGGGACCGGGGAGCTGTTTTTT.

The sample holds a few counts of this clone. The chain has TRBV2 and TRBJ2-3; TRBD2 aligns across 11 bases. CDR3 length: 15 residues. Germline values: CDR1 SNHLY, CDR2 FYNNEI. The J segment lost 1 base and the V segment lost 6 bases, leaving 3 bases of the junction unmatched. In DNA form, the CDR3 reads TGTGCCAGCAGGGAACTAGCGGGGGGCACAGATACGCAGTATTTT. Translated: CASRELAGGTDTQYF.

In this sample, this clone turned up once. The chain couples TRBV6-1 to TRBJ1-5; 8 nucleotides align to TRBD1. The CDR3 loop spans 16 amino acids. The ends lost 3 bases at V and 1 base at J; junction bases unmatched: 5. Germline loops: CDR1 MNHNS, CDR2 SASEGT. The CDR3 nucleotides are TGTGCCAGCAGTGAGCCAACAGGGGGGAGCAATCAGCCCCAGCATTTT. It yields the protein CASSEPTGGSNQPQHF.

This sequence joins TRBV29-1 and TRBJ2-1, with D possibly matching TRBD2 (6 bases). The V end was cut by 4 bases, the J end by 5 bases, with 9 bases between. The CDR3 extends over 12 amino acids. Germline CDR1 SQVTM, CDR2 ANQGSEA. The CDR3: CSVGRGNNEQFF. The CDR3 nucleotides read TGCAGCGTTGGGAGGGGTAACAATGAGCAGTTCTTC.

The chain joins TRBV6-4 to TRBJ2-3, with TRBD1 matching 7 bases. CDR1 and CDR2 from the germline V gene are MRHNA and SNTAGT. This CDR3 spans 16 amino acids. Trimming removed 6 bases from V and 2 bases from J; junction bases left unmatched: 11. The CDR3 here is CASSPRDSSYTDTQYF. As DNA, the CDR3 is TGTGCCAGCAGCCCTCGGGACAGCAGCTACACAGATACGCAGTATTTT.

The rearrangement links TRBV27 to TRBJ2-7; TRBD2 is a possible D gene (6 bases). Looked up from germline, CDR1 is MNHEY and CDR2 is SMNVEV (reference sequence). The CDR3 runs to 15 residues. V was clipped by 3 bases and J by 3 bases, with 15 bases between them. In DNA form, the CDR3 reads TGTGCCAGCAGTTTTGGGGACTTTCAGTTCTACGAGCAGTACTTC. Translating gives CASSFGDFQFYEQYF.

The chain has TRBV19 and TRBJ2-7; TRBD2 aligns across 7 bases. CDR3 length equals 13 residues. CDR1 is LNHDA, CDR2 SQIVND, per germline (reference sequence). J was trimmed by 4 bases and V by 5 bases; bases with no gene match: 5. CDR3 region: CASSASGAYEQYF. The DNA of the CDR3 is TGTGCCAGTAGTGCTAGCGGAGCATACGAGCAGTACTTC.

In this sample, this clone turned up once. V is TRBV6-4 and J is TRBJ2-1, with TRBD2 identical over 7 bases. Trimming cost V 4 bases and J 5 bases; bases outside gene matches: 8. The CDR3 sequence is 15 residues long. Germline loops: CDR1 MRHNA, CDR2 SNTAGT. CDR3 loop: CASSVLAGDNNEQFF. The DNA of the CDR3 is TGTGCCAGCAGTGTCCTGGCGGGGGATAACAATGAGCAGTTCTTC.

This chain joins TRBV6-5 and TRBJ2-1; a possible D gene is TRBD1 (6 bases). The germline V and J ends were trimmed by 6 bases and 8 bases, with 17 bases remaining between them. Per the germline V gene, CDR1 is MNHEY and CDR2 is SVGAGI. The CDR3 covers 14 residues. The CDR3 nucleotides are TGTGCCAGCAGCCACGAAACGAAGGGGGATGAGCAGTTCTTC. This codes for CASSHETKGDEQFF.

The chain carries TRBV4-1 and TRBJ1-6; D is unclear. The CDR3 spans 14 residues. The ends were cut back, 3 bases at V and 7 bases at J, with 10 bases in the middle. Per germline, CDR1 MGHRA and CDR2 YSYEKL. CDR3 sequence: CASSHDRGNSPLHF. The CDR3 bases are TGCGCCAGCAGCCATGACCGAGGGAATTCACCCCTCCACTTT.

The gene calls are TRBV6-4 and TRBJ1-6; possibly TRBD1 for D (6 bases). Trimming took 2 bases from V and 7 from J, leaving 9 bases between them. CDR1 and CDR2 from the germline V gene are MRHNA and SNTAGT. The CDR3 is 14 amino acids. Here the CDR3 reads CASSDGGQNSPLHF. CDR3 nucleotide sequence: TGTGCCAGCAGTGACGGGGGACAAAATTCACCCCTCCACTTT.

The rearrangement uses TRBV28 and TRBJ2-7; perhaps TRBD1 as D (6 bases). The CDR3 is 13 amino acids. The ends were cut back, 6 bases at V and 3 bases at J, with 12 bases in the middle. Per the germline V gene, CDR1 is MDHEN and CDR2 is SYDVKM. The CDR3 bases are TGTGCCAGCAGCTTTGGCAGGGGCTACGAGCAGTACTTC. Amino acids: CASSFGRGYEQYF.

The chain has TRBV28 and TRBJ1-4; no firm D call. V was pared by 0 bases and J by 8 bases, with 13 bases between. Germline V gives CDR1 MDHEN, CDR2 SYDVKM. This CDR3 spans 15 amino acids. CDR3 protein: CASSLWGLSREKLFF. In DNA, the CDR3 is TGTGCCAGCAGTTTATGGGGTCTCTCGAGGGAAAAACTGTTTTTT.

The CDR3 region has the DNA TGCAGCGCCTCGGGACTCTCAAGGAGGGAGACCCAGTACTTC. Protein product: CSASGLSRRETQYF. The J gene is TRBJ2-5, the V gene TRBV29-1, with D perhaps matching TRBD2 (6 bases). The CDR3 length is 14 residues. Per germline, CDR1 SQVTM and CDR2 ANQGSEA. V was shortened by 7 bases and J by 5 bases, with 20 bases between the two germline ends. Using reference TRBV29-1 and TRBJ2-5 for the parts outside the CDR3, the full variable domain is SAVISQKPSRDICQRGTSLTIQCQVDSQVTMMFWYRQQPGQSLTLIATANQGSEATYESGFVIDKFPISRPNLTFSTLTVSNMSPEDSSIYLCSASGLSRRETQYFGPGTRLLVL.

The chain couples TRBV10-3 to TRBJ2-1; 14 bases line up with TRBD2. Losses at the gene ends were 3 bases for V and 2 bases for J; bases not matched to a gene: 6. The CDR3 contains 18 residues. CDR1 ENHRY and CDR2 SYGVKD come from the germline V gene. CDR3 loop: CAISDGTSGSEAYNEQFF. In nucleotides, the CDR3 is TGTGCCATCAGTGATGGGACTAGCGGGAGTGAGGCCTACAATGAGCAGTTCTTC.

This clone has only one observation. The J gene is TRBJ1-3, the V gene TRBV7-6; D is unclear. The V gene lost 10 bases and the J gene lost 0 bases, with 16 bases spanning the gap. CDR3 length: 15 residues. Germline CDR1 reads SGHVS; CDR2 reads FNYEAQ. CDR3 amino acids: CAIPSGAFSGNTIYF. The CDR3, as DNA: TGTGCCATCCCGAGTGGAGCATTCTCTGGAAACACCATATATTTT. Full variable domain (remainder filled in from reference TRBV7-6 and TRBJ1-3): GAGVSQSPRYKVTKRGQDVALRCDPISGHVSLYWYRQALGQGPEFLTYFNYEAQQDKSGLPNDRFSAERPEGSISTLTIQRTEQRDSAMYRCAIPSGAFSGNTIYFGEGSWLTVV.

This clone was seen a handful of times. The rearrangement uses TRBV28 and TRBJ1-1; 8 bases match TRBD1. This CDR3 is built from 15 residues. Per germline, CDR1 MDHEN and CDR2 SYDVKM. V shed 4 bases, J shed 1 base, and the junction held 5 bases outside the gene matches. The CDR3 region is CASSYRGAGNTEAFF. The CDR3 nucleotides are TGTGCCAGCAGTTACAGGGGGGCCGGGAACACTGAAGCTTTCTTT.

This CDR3 is CRLLQGEGYTF. CDR3 nucleotides: TGCAGACTACTACAGGGTGAAGGCTACACCTTC. The V gene is TRBV20-1, the J gene TRBJ1-2, with a tentative D call TRBD1 (6 bases). The germline CDR1 and CDR2 sequences are DFQATT and SNEGSKA (reference sequence). This CDR3 is 11 amino acids long.

DNA of the CDR3: TGTGCCAGCAGTTCGACTCGGTTGGACAGGAACACTGAAGCTTTCTTT. It encodes CASSSTRLDRNTEAFF. This chain connects TRBV28 to TRBJ1-1; TRBD1 might be the D (6 bases). Trimming removed 4 bases from V and 1 base from J, with 16 bases in between. The germline CDR1 and CDR2 sequences are MDHEN and SYDVKM. CDR3 length equals 16 residues.

The chain carries TRBV28 and TRBJ1-5; maybe TRBD1 (5 bases). The ends were cut back, 2 bases at V and 7 bases at J, with 18 bases in the middle. The CDR3 contains 16 residues. Germline CDR1 reads MDHEN; CDR2 reads SYDVKM. The CDR3 reads CASSLMAGLTRQPQHF. CDR3 sequence (DNA): TGTGCCAGCAGTTTAATGGCAGGGCTTACGAGGCAGCCCCAGCATTTT. Full variable domain (outside the CDR3, taken from reference TRBV28 and TRBJ1-5): DVKVTQSSRYLVKRTGEKVFLECVQDMDHENMFWYRQDPGLGLRLIYFSYDVKMKEKGDIPEGYSVSREKKERFSLILESASTNQTSMYLCASSLMAGLTRQPQHFGDGTRLSIL.

This chain joins TRBV7-9 and TRBJ1-1, with 9 bases matching TRBD1. Trimming took 6 bases from V and 7 from J; bases not matched to a gene: 21. The germline V gene has CDR1 SEHNR and CDR2 FQNEAQ (reference sequence). The CDR3 spans 18 residues. The CDR3, as DNA: TGTGCCAGCAGACGAGGGGCGAACAGGGGGCGCGCGGGCCATGAAGCTTTCTTT. This translates into CASRRGANRGRAGHEAFF.